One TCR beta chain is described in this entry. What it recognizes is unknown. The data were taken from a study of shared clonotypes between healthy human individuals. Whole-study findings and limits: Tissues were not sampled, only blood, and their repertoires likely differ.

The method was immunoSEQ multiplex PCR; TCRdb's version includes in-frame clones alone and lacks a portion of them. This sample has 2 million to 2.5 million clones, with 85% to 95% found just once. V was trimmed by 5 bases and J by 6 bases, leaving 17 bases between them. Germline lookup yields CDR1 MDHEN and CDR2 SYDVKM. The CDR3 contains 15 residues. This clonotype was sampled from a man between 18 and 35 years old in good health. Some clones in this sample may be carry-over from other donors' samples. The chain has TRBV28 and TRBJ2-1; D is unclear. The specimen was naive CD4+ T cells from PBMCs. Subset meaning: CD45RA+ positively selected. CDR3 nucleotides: TGTGCCAGCAGTACAAAGCGTAAAAGGTCCAATGAGCAGTTCTTC. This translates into CASSTKRKRSNEQFF.